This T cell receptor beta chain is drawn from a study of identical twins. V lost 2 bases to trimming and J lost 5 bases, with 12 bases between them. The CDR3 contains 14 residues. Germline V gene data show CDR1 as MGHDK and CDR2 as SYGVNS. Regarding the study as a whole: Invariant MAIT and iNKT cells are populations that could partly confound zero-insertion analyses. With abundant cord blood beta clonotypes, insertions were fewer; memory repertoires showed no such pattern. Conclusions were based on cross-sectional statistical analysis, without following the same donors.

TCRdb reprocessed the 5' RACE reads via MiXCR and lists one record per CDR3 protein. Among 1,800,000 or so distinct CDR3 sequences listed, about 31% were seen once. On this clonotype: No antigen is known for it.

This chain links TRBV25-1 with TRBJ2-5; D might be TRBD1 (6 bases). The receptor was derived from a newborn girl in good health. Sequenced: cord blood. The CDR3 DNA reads TGTGCCAGCAGTGAAAACAGGGATGCGGAGACCCAGTACTTC. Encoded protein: CASSENRDAETQYF.